This T cell receptor (beta chain) was found in a study of shared clonotypes between healthy human individuals (dated by TCRdb to 2018 to 2020). In the study overall: A couple of women and a few men aged 18 to 49 years were included in the cohort. Leukapheresis yielded between about 0.9 and 9 billion PBMCs per donor. Per donor, three plates each were used for CD4 naive and CD4 memory, two for CD8 naive, and one for CD8 memory. Libraries were prepared and TCR repertoires were sequenced by different laboratories using diverse techniques, in order to increase sequencing depth and limit assay-specific biases. Blood TCR repertoires of a handful of healthy adults were deeply sequenced to estimate repertoire size and the extent of clonotype sharing between individuals. Broader findings and caveats from the paper: Sharing across several donors was observed for 5% to 6.5% of naive CD4, 3% to 3.5% of naive CD8, 2.3% of memory CD4, and roughly 0.4% of memory CD8 clonotypes. Only blood was sampled, and tissue TCR repertoires likely differ from those in blood. Rarefaction of sorted-subset datasets indicated incomplete sequencing despite the large sequencing depth. The genetic and exposure-history diversity represented was limited by the small number of donors. Estimated clonotype richness was generally larger for naive than for memory subsets. Clonotypes shared by all four sorted-subset donors showed higher generation probabilities than non-shared clonotypes. Based on pairwise subsampling, the degree of clonotype sharing among donors was expected to be affected by sequencing depth.

CD8 naive samples were CD45RO-negative cells positively selected for CCR7, giving a CD45RA+CCR7+ population that excluded TemRA cells. Donors were healthy HIV-negative adults with no recently reported acute infections or vaccinations. Every donor was a Caucasian adult living in Nashville, Tennessee, USA. Blood was obtained by leukapheresis, after which PBMCs were separated by Ficoll-Histopaque density gradient centrifugation and cryopreserved in liquid nitrogen vapor phase. Purity and quantity of every magnetically sorted T cell population were checked by analytical flow cytometry. Each sorted fraction had its genomic DNA isolated and then quantified by UV absorbance on a Nanodrop 2000c. The CDR3 runs 13 residues from the cysteine to the phenylalanine. Only the CDR3 DNA is retained, 39 bases long and in frame from the first base. V loses 4 bases, J loses 1 base, and the germline ends lie 8 bases apart. CDR1 is given as SGDLS and CDR2 as YYNGEE, both from the germline V gene.

TCR CDR3 regions were amplified from genomic DNA by multiplex PCR using the deep immunoSEQ assay. For each cell subset, the extracted genomic DNA was distributed evenly across all wells of several immunoSEQ 96-well plates, and each plate served as one replicate. For sorted subsets, approximately 200 ng of genomic DNA, equivalent to some 30,000 T cell genomes, went into each replicate PCR. Purified libraries were quantified with a Qubit 3.0 fluorometer, sized on a Bioanalyzer 2100, and re-quantified with the KAPA Library Quantification kit. Every immunoSEQ 96-well plate was sequenced on a separate single-read 150-cycle Illumina NextSeq 550 flow cell. Concerning the study's data processing: Because only junctional sequences without quality scores were contained in the immunoSEQ output, filtering matching that applied to full-length reads could not be performed. Sequences were annotated with PyIR, a Python wrapper for IgBLAST v1.9, and V/J genes and CDR3 were assigned using IMGT germline references. Reads were removed for weak V/J assignments (E-value above 1e-6), missing CDR3, stop codons, out-of-frame junctions, or ambiguous translated residues. A V3J clonotype was defined by an identical inferred V gene, J gene, and CDR3 amino acid sequence. Percentage overlap between repertoires was computed as shared unique clonotypes divided by the size of the smaller repertoire. Three approaches were used to assess repertoire richness: RTK rarefaction, the Chao1 estimator, and Recon v2.1 estimates of unobserved clonotypes. For all TCRbeta clonotypes obtained by the gDNA method from four donors, generation probabilities were computed with OLGA. The clones in this table, taken by TCRdb from immuneACCESS, are in-frame only. Not every clone is retained; where verified, under half of the shortfall comes from an unresolved V gene, and the cause of the rest is unknown. V, J and clone size derive from that table, while D and trimming were established from the DNA sequence. The sample table shows about 2 million clones, and 85% to 95% are seen once. The top ten hold 0.95% to 1.5% of the sample.

As for this clone: The antigen it binds to is not known. The record has no base qualities; no much larger clone is one base away.

The source is a man aged 18-30 years in good health. The chain employs TRBV9 and TRBJ1-1; the D gene identity is not certain. The sample comprised naive CD8+ T cells sorted from blood. The label giving this sample's cell subset or site can be read as: CD45RA+CCR7+. CDR3 region: CASSRRQNTEAFF. The DNA sequence is as follows: TGTGCCAGCAGCAGGAGACAGAACACTGAAGCTTTCTTT.